This TCR beta chain was sequenced in a study of blood T cell repertoires in COVID-19. Across the study: The origin of the acute and convalescent COVID-19 samples was the United States, Italy and Spain.

Original methodology: Amplifying reference gene primers gave estimates of nucleated cell counts. Using immunoSEQ multiplex PCR, the repertoire was profiled, and TCRdb retains in-frame clones only, with some absent. That table gives V, J and clone size, and the DNA gave D and trimming. The data show around 250,000 clones, roughly nine tenths seen once. V dropped 2 bases and J dropped 5; count of bases not matched to a gene: 5. The CDR3 totals 16 residues. The V gene's germline CDR1 is SGDLS and CDR2 YYNGEE. The chain recombines TRBV9 with TRBJ1-6; 9 bases align to TRBD1. This TCR derives from a man aged 60 to 69 with acute or convalescent COVID-19. The sequencing sample was made of peripheral blood. The CDR3 loop is CASSVGDRADNSPLHF. As DNA, the CDR3 is TGTGCCAGCAGCGTGGGGGACAGGGCGGATAATTCACCCCTCCACTTT.